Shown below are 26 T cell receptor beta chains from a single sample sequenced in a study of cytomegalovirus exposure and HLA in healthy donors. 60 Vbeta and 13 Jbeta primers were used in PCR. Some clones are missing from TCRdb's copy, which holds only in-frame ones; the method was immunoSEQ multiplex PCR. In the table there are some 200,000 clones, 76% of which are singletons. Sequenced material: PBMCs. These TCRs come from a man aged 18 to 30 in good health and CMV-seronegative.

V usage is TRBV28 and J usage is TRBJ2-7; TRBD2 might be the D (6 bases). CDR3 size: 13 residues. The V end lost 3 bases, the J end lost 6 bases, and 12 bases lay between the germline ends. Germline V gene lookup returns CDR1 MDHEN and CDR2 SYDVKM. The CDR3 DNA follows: TGTGCCAGCAGTTTGGGGGGTTTCGGCGAGCAGTACTTC. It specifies CASSLGGFGEQYF.

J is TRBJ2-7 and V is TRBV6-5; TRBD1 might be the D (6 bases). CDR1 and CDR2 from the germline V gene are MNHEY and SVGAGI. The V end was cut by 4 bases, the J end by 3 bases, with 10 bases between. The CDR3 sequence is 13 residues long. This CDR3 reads CASSWTADYEQYF. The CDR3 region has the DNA TGTGCCAGCAGTTGGACAGCCGACTACGAGCAGTACTTC.

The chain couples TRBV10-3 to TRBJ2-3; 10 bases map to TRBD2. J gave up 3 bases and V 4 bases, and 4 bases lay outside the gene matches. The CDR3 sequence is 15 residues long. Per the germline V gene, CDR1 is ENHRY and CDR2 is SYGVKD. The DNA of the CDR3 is TGTGCCATCAGTGGGAGTAGCGGGAGGACAGATACGCAGTATTTT. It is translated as CAISGSSGRTDTQYF.

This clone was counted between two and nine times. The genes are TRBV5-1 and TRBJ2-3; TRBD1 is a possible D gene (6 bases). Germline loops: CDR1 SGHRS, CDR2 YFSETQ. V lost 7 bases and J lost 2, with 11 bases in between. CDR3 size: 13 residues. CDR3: CASLDRPTDTQYF. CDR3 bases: TGCGCCAGCCTGGACAGACCCACAGATACGCAGTATTTT.

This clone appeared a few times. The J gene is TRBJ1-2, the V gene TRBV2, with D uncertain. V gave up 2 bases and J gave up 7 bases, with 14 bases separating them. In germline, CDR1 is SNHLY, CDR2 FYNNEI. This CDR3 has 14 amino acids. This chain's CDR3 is CASSELSAWAGYTF. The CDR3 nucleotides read TGTGCCAGCAGTGAACTCTCCGCTTGGGCTGGCTACACCTTC.

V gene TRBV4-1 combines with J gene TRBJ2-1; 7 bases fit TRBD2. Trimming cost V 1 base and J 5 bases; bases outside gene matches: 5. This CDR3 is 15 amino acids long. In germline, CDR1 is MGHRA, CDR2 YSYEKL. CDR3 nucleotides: TGCGCCAGCAGCCAAGCTGGAGCGGGGAACAATGAGCAGTTCTTC. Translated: CASSQAGAGNNEQFF.

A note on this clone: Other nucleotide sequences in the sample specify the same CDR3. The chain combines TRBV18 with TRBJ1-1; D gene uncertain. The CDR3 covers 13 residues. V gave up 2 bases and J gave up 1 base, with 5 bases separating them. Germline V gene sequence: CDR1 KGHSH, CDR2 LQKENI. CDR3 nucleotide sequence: TGTGCCAGCTCACCATCCGGGAACACTGAAGCTTTCTTT. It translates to CASSPSGNTEAFF.

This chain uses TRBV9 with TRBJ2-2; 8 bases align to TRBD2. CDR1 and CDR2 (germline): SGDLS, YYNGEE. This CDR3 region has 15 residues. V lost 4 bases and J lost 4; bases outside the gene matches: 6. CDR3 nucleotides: TGTGCCAGCAGCCTCTTCGGGGGGGGCACCGGGGAGCTGTTTTTT. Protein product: CASSLFGGGTGELFF.

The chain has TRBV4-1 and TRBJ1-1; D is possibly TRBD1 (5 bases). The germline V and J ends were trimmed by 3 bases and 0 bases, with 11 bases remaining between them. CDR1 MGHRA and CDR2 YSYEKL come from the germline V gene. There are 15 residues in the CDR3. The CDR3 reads CASSQGGRLNTEAFF. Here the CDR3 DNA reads TGCGCCAGCAGCCAGGGGGGACGGTTGAACACTGAAGCTTTCTTT.

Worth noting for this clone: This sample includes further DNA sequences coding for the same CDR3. CDR3 sequence (DNA): TGTGCCAGCAGTGAAGTAAGCGGGAGCACAGATACGCAGTATTTT. It specifies CASSEVSGSTDTQYF. This chain links TRBV6-1 with TRBJ2-3, with D possibly being TRBD2 (6 bases). The germline CDR1 and CDR2 sequences are MNHNS and SASEGT. V lost 1 base to trimming and J lost 0 bases, with 8 bases between them. CDR3 length: 15 amino acids.

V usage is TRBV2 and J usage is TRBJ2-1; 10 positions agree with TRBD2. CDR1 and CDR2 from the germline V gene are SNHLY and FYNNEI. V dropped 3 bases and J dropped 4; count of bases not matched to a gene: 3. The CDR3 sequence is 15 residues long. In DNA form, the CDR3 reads TGTGCCAGCAGTGATCCTAGCGGGGGATACAATGAGCAGTTCTTC. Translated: CASSDPSGGYNEQFF.

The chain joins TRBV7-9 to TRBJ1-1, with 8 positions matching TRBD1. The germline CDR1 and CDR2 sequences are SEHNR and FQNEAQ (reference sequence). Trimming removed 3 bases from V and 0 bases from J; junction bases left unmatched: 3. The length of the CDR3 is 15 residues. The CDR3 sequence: CASSFQGAVNTEAFF. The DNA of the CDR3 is TGTGCCAGCAGCTTTCAGGGGGCAGTGAACACTGAAGCTTTCTTT.

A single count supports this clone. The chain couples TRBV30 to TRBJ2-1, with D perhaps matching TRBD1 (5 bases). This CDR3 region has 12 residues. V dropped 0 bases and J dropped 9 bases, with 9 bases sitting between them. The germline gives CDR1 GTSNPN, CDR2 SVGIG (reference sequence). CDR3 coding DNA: TGTGCCTGGAGTGTACGGCAGGGTGAGCAGTTCTTC. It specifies CAWSVRQGEQFF. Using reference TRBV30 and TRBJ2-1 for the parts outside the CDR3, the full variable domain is SQTIHQWPATLVQPVGSPLSLECTVEGTSNPNLYWYRQAAGRGLQLLFYSVGIGQISSEVPQNLSASRPQDRQFILSSKKLLLSDSGFYLCAWSVRQGEQFFGPGTRLTVL.

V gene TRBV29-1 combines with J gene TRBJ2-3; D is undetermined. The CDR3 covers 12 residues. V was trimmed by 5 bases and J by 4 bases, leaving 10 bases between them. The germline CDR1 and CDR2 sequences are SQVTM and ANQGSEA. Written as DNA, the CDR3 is TGCAGCGTTACAGTTCCCCCAGATACGCAGTATTTT. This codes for CSVTVPPDTQYF.

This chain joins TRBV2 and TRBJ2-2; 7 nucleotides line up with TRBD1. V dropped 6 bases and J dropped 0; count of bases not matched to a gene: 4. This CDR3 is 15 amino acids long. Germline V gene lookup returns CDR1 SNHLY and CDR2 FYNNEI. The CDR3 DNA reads TGTGCCAGCAGCAGACAGGGTCCGAACACCGGGGAGCTGTTTTTT. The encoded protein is CASSRQGPNTGELFF.

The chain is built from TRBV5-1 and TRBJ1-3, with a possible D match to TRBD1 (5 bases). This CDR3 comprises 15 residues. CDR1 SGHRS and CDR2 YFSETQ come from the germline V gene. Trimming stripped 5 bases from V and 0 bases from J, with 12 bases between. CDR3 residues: CASRKGQSSGNTIYF. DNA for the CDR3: TGCGCCAGCAGAAAGGGGCAGAGCTCTGGAAACACCATATATTTT.

CDR3 amino acids: CAWSVFRGRNQPQHF. The DNA of the CDR3 is TGTGCCTGGAGTGTTTTCAGGGGTCGCAATCAGCCCCAGCATTTT. The gene calls are TRBV30 and TRBJ1-5; the D gene is possibly TRBD1 (6 bases). The germline gives CDR1 GTSNPN, CDR2 SVGIG (reference sequence). The CDR3 is 15 residues long. The V and J ends lost 0 bases and 2 bases respectively, with 11 bases between them.

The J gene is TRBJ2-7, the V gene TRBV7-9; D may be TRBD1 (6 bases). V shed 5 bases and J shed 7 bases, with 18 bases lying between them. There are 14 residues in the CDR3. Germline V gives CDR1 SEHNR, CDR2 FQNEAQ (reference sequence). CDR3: CASSPLQGVREQYF. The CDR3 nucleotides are TGTGCCAGCAGCCCACTACAGGGAGTGCGGGAGCAGTACTTC.

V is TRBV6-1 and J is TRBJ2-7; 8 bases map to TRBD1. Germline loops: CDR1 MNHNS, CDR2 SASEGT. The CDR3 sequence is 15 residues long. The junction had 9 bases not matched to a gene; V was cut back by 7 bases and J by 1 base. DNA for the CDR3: TGTGCCAGCAAACAGGGGGAGGCGAATTCCTACGAGCAGTACTTC. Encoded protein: CASKQGEANSYEQYF.

The CDR3 loop reads CASSPWTDTYEQYF. As DNA, the CDR3 is TGTGCCAGCAGTCCCTGGACAGATACCTACGAGCAGTACTTC. The genes are TRBV27 and TRBJ2-5, with D maybe TRBD1 (6 bases). Judging by the DNA end, TRBJ2-7 fits better; the J call may be wrong. The CDR3 spans 14 residues. Germline V gene data show CDR1 as MNHEY and CDR2 as SMNVEV (reference sequence).

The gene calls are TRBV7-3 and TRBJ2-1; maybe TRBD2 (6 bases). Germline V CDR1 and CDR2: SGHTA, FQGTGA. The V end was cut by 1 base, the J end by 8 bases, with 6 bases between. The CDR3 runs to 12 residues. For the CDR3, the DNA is TGTGCCAGCAGCTTAAGGGGGGATGAGCAGTTCTTC. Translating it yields CASSLRGDEQFF. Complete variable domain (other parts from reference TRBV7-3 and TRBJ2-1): GAGVSQTPSNKVTEKGKYVELRCDPISGHTALYWYRQSLGQGPEFLIYFQGTGAADDSGLPNDRFFAVRPEGSVSTLKIQRTERGDSAVYLCASSLRGDEQFFGPGTRLTVL.

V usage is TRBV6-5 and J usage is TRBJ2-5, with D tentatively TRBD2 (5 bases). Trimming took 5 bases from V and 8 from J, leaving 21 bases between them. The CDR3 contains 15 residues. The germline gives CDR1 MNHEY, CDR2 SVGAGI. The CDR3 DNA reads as TGTGCCAGCAGTCTCTCGCGGCTAGCCCCGGGAACCCAGTACTTC. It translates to CASSLSRLAPGTQYF.

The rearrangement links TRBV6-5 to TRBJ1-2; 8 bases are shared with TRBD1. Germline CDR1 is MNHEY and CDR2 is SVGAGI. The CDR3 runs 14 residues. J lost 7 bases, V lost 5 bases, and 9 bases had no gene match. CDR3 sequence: CASSEGQGSGGYTF. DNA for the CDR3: TGTGCCAGCAGTGAAGGACAGGGTTCGGGTGGCTACACCTTC.

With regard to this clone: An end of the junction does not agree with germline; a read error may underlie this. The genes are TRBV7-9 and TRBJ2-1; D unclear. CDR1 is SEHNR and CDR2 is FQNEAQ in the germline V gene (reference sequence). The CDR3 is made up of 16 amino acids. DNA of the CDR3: TGTTCCAGCAGCCATTATGGGTCCCCAGGTGAGAATGAGCAGTTCTTC. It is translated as CSSSHYGSPGENEQFF.

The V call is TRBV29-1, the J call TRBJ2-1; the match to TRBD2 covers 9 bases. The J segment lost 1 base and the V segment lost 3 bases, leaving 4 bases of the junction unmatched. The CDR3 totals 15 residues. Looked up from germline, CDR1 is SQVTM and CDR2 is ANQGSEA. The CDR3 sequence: CSVDLAGPSYNEQFF. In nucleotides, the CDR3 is TGCAGCGTTGACCTAGCGGGACCTTCCTACAATGAGCAGTTCTTC.

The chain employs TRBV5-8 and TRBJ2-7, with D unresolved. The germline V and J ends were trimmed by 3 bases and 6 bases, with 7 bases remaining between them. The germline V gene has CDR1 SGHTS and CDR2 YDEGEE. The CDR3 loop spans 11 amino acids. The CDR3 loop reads CASSSYSEQYF. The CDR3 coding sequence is TGTGCCAGCAGCTCCTACTCCGAGCAGTACTTC.